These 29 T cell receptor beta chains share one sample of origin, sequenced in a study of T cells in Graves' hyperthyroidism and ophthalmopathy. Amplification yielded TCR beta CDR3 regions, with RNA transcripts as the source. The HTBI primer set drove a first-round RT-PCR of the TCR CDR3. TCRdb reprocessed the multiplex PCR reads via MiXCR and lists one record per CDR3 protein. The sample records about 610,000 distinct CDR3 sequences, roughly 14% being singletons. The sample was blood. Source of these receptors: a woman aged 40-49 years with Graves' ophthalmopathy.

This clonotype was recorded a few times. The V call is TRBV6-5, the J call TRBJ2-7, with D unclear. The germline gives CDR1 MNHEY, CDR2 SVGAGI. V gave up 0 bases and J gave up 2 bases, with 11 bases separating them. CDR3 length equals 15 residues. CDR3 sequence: CASSYSSISPYEQYF. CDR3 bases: TGTGCCAGCAGTTACTCGAGCATATCCCCCTACGAGCAGTACTTC.

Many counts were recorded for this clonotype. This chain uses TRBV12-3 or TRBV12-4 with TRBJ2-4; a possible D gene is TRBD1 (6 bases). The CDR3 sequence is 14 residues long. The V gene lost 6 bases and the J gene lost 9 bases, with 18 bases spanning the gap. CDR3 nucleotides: TGTGCCAGCAGCCAGACAGGAAAAATGGGCATTCAGTACTTC. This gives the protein CASSQTGKMGIQYF.

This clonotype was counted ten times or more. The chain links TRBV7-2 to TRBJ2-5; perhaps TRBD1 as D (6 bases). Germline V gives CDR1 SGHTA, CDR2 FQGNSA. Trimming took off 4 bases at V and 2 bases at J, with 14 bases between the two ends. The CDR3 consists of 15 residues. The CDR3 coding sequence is TGTGCCAGCAGCTATCAGGGGAACCCACAAGAGACCCAGTACTTC. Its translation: CASSYQGNPQETQYF.

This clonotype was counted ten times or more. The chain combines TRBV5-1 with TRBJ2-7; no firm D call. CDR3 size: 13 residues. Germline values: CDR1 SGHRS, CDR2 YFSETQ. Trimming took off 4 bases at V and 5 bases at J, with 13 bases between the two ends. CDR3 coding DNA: TGCGCCAGCAGCGTTGATCCAAGCCACGAGCAGTACTTC. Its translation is CASSVDPSHEQYF.

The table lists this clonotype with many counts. The CDR3 reads CASSETTDTQYF. The CDR3 region has the DNA TGTGCCAGCAGTGAGACCACAGATACGCAGTATTTT. This chain uses TRBV25-1 with TRBJ2-3; no definite D call. CDR1 MGHDK and CDR2 SYGVNS come from the germline V gene. Trimming pared 3 bases from V and 2 bases from J, leaving 3 bases between. This CDR3 contains 12 residues.

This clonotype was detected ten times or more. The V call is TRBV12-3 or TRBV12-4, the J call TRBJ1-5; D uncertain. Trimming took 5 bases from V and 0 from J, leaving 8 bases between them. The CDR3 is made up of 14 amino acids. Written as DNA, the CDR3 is TGTGCCAGCAGTACGGTGTTTAGCAATCAGCCCCAGCATTTT. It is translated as CASSTVFSNQPQHF.

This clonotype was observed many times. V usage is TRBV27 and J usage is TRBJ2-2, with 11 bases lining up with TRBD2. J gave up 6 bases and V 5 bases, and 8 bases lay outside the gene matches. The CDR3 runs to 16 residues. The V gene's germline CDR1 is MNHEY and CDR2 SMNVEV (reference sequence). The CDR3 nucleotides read TGTGCCAGCAGTCCTTCGGGACTAGCGGCTGCCGGGGAGCTGTTTTTT. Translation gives CASSPSGLAAAGELFF.

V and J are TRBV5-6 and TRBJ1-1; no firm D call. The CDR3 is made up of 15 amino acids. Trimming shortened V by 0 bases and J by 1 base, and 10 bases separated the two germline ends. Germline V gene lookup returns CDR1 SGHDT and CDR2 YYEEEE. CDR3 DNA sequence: TGTGCCAGCAGCTTGGGGTGGGCATGGAACACTGAAGCTTTCTTT. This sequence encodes CASSLGWAWNTEAFF. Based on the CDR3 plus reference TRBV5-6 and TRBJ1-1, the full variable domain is DAGVTQSPTHLIKTRGQQVTLRCSPKSGHDTVSWYQQALGQGPQFIFQYYEEEERQRGNFPDRFSGHQFPNYSSELNVNALLLGDSALYLCASSLGWAWNTEAFFGQGTRLTVV.

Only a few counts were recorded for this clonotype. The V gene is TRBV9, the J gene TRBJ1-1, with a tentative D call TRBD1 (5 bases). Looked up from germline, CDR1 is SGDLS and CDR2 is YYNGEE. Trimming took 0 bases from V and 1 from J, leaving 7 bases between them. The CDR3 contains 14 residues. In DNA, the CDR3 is TGTGCCAGCAGCGTAGAAGGGGAGAACACTGAAGCTTTCTTT. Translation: CASSVEGENTEAFF.

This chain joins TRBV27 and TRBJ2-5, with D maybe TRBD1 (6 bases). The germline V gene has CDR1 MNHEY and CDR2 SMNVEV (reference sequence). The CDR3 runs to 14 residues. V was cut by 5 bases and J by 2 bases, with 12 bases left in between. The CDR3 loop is CASSAADRQETQYF. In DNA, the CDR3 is TGTGCCAGCAGTGCGGCGGACAGACAAGAGACCCAGTACTTC.

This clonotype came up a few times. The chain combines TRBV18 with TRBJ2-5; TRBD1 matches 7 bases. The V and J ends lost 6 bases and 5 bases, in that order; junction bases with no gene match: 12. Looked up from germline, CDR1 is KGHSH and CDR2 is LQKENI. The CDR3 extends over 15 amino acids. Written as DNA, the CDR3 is TGTGCCAGCTCGCCCCAACAGGGGCAGGGGGAGACCCAGTACTTC. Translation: CASSPQQGQGETQYF.

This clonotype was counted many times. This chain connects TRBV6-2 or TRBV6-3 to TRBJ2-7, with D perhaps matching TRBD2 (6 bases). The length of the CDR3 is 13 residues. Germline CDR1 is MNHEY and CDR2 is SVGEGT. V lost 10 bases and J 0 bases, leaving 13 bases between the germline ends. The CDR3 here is CATRGGTSYEQYF. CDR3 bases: TGTGCCACCCGCGGAGGGACCTCCTACGAGCAGTACTTC.

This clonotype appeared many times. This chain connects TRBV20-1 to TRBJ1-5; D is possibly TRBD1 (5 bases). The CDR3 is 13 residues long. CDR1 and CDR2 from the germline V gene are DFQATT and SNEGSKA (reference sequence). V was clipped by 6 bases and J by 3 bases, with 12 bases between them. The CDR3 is CSAMTVNNQPQHF. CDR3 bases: TGCAGTGCCATGACAGTGAACAATCAGCCCCAGCATTTT.

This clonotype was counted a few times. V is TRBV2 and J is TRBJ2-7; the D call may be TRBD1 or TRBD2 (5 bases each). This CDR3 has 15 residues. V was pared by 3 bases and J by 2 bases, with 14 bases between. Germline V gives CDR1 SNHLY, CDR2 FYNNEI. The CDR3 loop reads CASSEGRATPYEQYF. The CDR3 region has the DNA TGTGCCAGCAGTGAGGGGCGGGCGACACCCTACGAGCAGTACTTC.

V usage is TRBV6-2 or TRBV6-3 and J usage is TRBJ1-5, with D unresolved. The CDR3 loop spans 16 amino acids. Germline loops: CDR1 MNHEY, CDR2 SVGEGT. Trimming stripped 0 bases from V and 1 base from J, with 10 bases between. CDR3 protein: CASSYSTWGSNQPQHF. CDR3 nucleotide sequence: TGTGCCAGCAGTTACTCGACGTGGGGAAGCAATCAGCCCCAGCATTTT.

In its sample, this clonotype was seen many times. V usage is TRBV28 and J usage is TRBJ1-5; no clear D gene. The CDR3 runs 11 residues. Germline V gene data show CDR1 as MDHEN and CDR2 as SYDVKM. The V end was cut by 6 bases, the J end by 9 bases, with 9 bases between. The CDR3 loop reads CASRSARPQHF. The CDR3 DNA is TGTGCCAGCAGATCCGCCCGGCCCCAGCATTTT.

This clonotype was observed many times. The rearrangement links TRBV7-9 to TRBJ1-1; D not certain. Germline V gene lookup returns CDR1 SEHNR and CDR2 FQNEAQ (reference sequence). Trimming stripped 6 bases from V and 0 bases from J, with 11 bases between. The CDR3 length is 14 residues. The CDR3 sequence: CASSYRTVNTEAFF. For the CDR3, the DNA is TGTGCCAGCAGTTACCGGACTGTGAACACTGAAGCTTTCTTT.

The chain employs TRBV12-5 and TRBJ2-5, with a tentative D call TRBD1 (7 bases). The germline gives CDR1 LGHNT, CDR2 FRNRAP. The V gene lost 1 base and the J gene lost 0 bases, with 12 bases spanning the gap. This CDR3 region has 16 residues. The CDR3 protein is CASGLAGGSYQETQYF. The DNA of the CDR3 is TGTGCTAGTGGTTTGGCAGGGGGGTCGTACCAAGAGACCCAGTACTTC.

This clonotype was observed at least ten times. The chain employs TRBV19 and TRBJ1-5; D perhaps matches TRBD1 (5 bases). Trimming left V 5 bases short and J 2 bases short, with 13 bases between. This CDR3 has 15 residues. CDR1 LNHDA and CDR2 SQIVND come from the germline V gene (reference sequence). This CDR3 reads CASSGASGGNQPQHF. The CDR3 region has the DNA TGTGCCAGTAGTGGGGCCAGTGGGGGCAATCAGCCCCAGCATTTT.

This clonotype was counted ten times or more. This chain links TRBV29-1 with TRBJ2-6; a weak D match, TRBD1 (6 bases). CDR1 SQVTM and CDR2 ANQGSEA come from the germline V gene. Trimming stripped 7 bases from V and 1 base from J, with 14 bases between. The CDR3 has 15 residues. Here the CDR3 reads CSALSTGSGANVLTF. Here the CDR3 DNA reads TGCAGCGCACTATCTACAGGGTCTGGGGCCAACGTCCTGACTTTC.

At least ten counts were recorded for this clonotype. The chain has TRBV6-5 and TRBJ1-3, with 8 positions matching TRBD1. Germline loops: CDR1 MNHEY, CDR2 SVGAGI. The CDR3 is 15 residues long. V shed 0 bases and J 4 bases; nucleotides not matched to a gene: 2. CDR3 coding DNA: TGTGCCAGCAGTTACTCGTGGACAGGGGGAAACACCATATATTTT. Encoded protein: CASSYSWTGGNTIYF.

The CDR3 loop is CASSNGGARFHTEAFF. DNA of the CDR3: TGTGCCAGTAGTAATGGTGGGGCAAGATTCCACACTGAAGCTTTCTTT. This rearrangement joins TRBV19 to TRBJ1-1; possibly TRBD1 for D (5 bases). Germline CDR1 LNHDA, CDR2 SQIVND (reference sequence). The ends were cut back, 4 bases at V and 3 bases at J, with 18 bases in the middle. The CDR3 length is 16 residues.

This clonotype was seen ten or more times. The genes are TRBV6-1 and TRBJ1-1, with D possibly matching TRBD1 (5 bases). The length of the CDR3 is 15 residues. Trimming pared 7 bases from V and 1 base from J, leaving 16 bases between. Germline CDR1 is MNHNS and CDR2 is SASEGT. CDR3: CASTLGGGRNTEAFF. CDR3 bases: TGTGCCAGCACCCTGGGGGGTGGGAGGAACACTGAAGCTTTCTTT.

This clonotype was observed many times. CDR3 loop: CASSERGRRELFF. CDR3 nucleotides: TGTGCCAGCAGTGAAAGGGGTAGGAGGGAGCTGTTTTTT. The chain joins TRBV6-1 to TRBJ2-2, with D possibly matching TRBD1 (5 bases). The germline V gene encodes CDR1 MNHNS and CDR2 SASEGT. V dropped 2 bases and J dropped 9 bases, with 10 bases sitting between them. The CDR3 is 13 amino acids.

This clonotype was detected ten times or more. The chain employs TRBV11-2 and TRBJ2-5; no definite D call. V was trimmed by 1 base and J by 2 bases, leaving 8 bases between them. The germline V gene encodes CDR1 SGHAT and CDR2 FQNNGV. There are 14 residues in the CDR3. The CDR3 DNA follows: TGTGCCAGCAGCTTAGGTAGCTTTCAAGAGACCCAGTACTTC. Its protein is CASSLGSFQETQYF.

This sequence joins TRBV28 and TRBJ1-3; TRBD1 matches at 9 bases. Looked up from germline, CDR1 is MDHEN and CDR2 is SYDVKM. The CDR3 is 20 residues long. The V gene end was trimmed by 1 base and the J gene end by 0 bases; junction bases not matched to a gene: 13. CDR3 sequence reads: CASSLLGTGSRSVSGNTIYF. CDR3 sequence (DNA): TGTGCCAGCAGTTTATTGGGGACAGGGTCTAGGAGCGTCTCTGGAAACACCATATATTTT.

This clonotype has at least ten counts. This CDR3 is CASREQGAANYGYTF. As DNA, the CDR3 is TGTGCCAGTAGAGAACAGGGGGCAGCTAACTATGGCTACACCTTC. The chain combines TRBV19 with TRBJ1-2; 9 bases map to TRBD1. The CDR3 is made up of 15 amino acids. The germline CDR1 and CDR2 sequences are LNHDA and SQIVND (reference sequence). The V gene end was trimmed by 6 bases and the J gene end by 0 bases; junction bases not matched to a gene: 5.

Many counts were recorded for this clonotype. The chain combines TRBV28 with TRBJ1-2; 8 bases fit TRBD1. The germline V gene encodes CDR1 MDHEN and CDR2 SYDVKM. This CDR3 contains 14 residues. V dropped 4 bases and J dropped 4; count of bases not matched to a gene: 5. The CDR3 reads CASSSGGAIYGYTF. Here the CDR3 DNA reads TGTGCCAGCAGTTCAGGGGGCGCGATCTATGGCTACACCTTC.

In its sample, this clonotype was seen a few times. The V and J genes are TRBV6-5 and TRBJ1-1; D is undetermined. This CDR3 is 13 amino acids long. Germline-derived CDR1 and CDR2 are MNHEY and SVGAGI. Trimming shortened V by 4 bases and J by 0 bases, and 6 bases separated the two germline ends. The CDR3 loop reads CASSSLVNTEAFF. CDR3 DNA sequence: TGTGCCAGCAGTTCTTTGGTGAACACTGAAGCTTTCTTT.